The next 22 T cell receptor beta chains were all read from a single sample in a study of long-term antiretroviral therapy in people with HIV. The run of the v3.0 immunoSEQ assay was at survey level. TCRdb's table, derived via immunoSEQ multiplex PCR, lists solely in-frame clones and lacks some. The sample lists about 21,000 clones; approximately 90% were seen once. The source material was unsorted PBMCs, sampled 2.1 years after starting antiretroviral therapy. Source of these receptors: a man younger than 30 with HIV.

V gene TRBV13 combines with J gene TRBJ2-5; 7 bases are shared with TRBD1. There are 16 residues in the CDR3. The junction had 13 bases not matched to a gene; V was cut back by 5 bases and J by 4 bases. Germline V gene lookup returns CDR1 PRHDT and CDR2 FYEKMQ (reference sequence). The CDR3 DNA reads TGTGCCAGCAGCCTCGGGACAGTTTCAATCCCAGAGACCCAGTACTTC. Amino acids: CASSLGTVSIPETQYF.

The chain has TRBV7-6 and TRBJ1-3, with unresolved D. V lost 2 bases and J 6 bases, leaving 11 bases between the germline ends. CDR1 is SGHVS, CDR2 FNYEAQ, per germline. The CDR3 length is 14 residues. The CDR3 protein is CASSLWGGENTIYF. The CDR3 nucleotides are TGTGCCAGCAGCTTATGGGGTGGAGAAAACACCATATATTTT.

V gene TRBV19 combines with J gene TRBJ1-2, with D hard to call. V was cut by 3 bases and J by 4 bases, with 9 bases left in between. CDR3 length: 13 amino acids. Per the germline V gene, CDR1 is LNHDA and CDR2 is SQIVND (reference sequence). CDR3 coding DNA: TGTGCCAGTAGTATGGGTCATATCTATGGCTACACCTTC. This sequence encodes CASSMGHIYGYTF.

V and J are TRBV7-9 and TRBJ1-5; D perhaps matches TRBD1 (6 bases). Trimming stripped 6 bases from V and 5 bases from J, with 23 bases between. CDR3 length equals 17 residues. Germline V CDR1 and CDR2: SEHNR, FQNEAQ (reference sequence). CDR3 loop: CASSPGWGAPADQPQHF. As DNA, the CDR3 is TGTGCCAGCAGTCCGGGGTGGGGGGCCCCTGCGGATCAGCCCCAGCATTTT.

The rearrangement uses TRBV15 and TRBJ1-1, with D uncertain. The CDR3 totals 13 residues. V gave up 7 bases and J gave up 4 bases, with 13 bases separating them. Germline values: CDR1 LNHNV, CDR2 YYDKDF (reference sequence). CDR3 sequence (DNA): TGTGCCACCACCCTGGACCGGACCACTGAAGCTTTCTTT. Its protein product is CATTLDRTTEAFF.

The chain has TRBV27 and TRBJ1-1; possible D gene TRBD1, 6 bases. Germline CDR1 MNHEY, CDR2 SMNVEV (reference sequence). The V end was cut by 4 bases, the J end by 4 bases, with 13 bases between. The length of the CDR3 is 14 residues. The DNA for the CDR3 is TGTGCCAGCAGTTACGGGGAGGGGGTCACTGAAGCTTTCTTT. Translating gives CASSYGEGVTEAFF.

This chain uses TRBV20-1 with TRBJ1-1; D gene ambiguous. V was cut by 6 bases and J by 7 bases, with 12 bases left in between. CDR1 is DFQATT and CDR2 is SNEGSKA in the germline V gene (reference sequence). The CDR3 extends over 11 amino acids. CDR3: CSAMKMNEAFF. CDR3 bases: TGCAGTGCCATGAAAATGAATGAAGCTTTCTTT.

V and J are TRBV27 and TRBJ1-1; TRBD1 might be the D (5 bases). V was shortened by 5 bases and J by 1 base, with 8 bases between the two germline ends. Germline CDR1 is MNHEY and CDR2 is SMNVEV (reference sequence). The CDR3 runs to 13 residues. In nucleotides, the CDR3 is TGTGCCAGCAGTCTTGGGACGAACACTGAAGCTTTCTTT. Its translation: CASSLGTNTEAFF.

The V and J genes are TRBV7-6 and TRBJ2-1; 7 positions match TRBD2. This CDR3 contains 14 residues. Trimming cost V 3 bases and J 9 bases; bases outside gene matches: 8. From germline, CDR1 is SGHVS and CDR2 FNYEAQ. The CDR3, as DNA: TGTGCCAGCAGCTTTGGACTAGATTATAGTGAGCAGTTCTTC. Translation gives CASSFGLDYSEQFF. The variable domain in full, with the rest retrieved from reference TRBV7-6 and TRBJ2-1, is GAGVSQSPRYKVTKRGQDVALRCDPISGHVSLYWYRQALGQGPEFLTYFNYEAQQDKSGLPNDRFSAERPEGSISTLTIQRTEQRDSAMYRCASSFGLDYSEQFFGPGTRLTVL.

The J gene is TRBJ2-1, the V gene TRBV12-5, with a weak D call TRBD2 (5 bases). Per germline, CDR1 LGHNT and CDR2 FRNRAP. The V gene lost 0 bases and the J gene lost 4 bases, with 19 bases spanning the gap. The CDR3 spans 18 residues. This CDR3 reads CASGLVHGNSFPYNEQFF. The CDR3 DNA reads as TGTGCTAGTGGTTTGGTACACGGGAACTCCTTCCCTTACAATGAGCAGTTCTTC.

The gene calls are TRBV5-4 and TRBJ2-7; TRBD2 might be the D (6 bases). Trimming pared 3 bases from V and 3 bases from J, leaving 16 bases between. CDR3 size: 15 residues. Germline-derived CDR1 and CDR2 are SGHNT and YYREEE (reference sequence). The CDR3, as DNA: TGTGCCAGCAGCTCCGAAAGCGGGCTTGGCTACGAGCAGTACTTC. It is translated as CASSSESGLGYEQYF.

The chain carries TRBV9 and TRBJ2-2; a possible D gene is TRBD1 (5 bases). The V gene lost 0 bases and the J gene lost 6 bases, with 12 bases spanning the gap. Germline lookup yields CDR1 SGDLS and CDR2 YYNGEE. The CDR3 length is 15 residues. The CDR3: CASSVVFGAPGELFF. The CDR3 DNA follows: TGTGCCAGCAGCGTAGTGTTTGGGGCCCCCGGGGAGCTGTTTTTT.

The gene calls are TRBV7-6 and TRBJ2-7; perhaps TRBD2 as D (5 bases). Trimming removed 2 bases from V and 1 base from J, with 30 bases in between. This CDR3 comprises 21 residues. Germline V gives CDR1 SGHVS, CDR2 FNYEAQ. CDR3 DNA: TGTGCCAGCAGCTTACTCCCTACCAACGAAGAGGGCCTGCGGATATCCTACGAGCAGTACTTC. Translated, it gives CASSLLPTNEEGLRISYEQYF.

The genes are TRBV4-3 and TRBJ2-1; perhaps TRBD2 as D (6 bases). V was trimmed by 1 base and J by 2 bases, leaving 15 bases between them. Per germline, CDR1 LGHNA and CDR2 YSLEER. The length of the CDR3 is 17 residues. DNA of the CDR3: TGCGCCAGCAGCCAAGCTTTGCGGGGAAATACCTACAATGAGCAGTTCTTC. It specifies CASSQALRGNTYNEQFF.

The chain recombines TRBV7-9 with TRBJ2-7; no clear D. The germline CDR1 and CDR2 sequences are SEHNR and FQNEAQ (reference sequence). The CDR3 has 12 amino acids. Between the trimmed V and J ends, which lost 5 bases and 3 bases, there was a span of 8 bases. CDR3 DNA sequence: TGTGCCAGCAGCCTCGCAGTCTACGAGCAGTACTTC. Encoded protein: CASSLAVYEQYF.

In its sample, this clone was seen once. The CDR3 protein is CASSDRGLGDEQYF. As DNA, the CDR3 is TGTGCCAGCAGTGATCGTGGGCTGGGGGACGAGCAGTACTTC. This chain uses TRBV2 with TRBJ2-7; D possibly uses TRBD1 or TRBD2 (5 bases each). Looked up from germline, CDR1 is SNHLY and CDR2 is FYNNEI. Trimming shortened V by 3 bases and J by 5 bases, and 14 bases separated the two germline ends. This CDR3 comprises 14 residues.

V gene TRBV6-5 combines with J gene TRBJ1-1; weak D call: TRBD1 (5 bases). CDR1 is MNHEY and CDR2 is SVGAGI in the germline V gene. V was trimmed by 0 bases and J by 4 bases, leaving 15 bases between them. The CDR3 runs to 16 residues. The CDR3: CASSYSWDPGSTEAFF. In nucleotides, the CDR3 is TGTGCCAGCAGTTACTCCTGGGACCCGGGAAGCACTGAAGCTTTCTTT.

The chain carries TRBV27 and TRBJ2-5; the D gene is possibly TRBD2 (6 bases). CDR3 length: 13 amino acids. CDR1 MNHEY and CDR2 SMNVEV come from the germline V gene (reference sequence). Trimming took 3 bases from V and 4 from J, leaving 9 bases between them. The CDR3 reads CASSLWRGETQYF. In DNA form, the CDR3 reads TGTGCCAGCAGTTTGTGGAGGGGAGAGACCCAGTACTTC.

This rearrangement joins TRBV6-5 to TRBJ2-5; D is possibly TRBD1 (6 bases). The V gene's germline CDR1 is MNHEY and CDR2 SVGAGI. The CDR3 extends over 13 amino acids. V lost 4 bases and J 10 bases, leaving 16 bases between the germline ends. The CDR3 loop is CASSLGIRGNQYF. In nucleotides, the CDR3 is TGTGCCAGCAGTTTGGGGATCAGGGGTAACCAGTACTTC.

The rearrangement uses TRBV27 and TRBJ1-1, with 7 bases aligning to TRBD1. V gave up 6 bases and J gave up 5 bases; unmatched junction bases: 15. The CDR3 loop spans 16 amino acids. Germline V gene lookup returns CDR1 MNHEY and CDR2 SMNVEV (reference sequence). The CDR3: CASRITPTGAVTEAFF. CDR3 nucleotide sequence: TGTGCCAGCAGAATTACCCCCACAGGGGCGGTAACTGAAGCTTTCTTT.

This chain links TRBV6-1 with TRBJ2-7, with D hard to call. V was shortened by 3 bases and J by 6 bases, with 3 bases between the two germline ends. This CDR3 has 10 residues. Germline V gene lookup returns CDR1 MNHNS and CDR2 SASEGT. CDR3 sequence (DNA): TGTGCCAGCAGTGATTTCGAGCAGTACTTC. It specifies CASSDFEQYF.

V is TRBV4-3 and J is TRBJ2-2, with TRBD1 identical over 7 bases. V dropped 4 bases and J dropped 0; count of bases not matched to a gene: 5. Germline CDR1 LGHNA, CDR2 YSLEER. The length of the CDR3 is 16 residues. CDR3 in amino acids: CASSPSGTANTGELFF. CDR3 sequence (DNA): TGCGCCAGCAGCCCCTCCGGGACAGCGAACACCGGGGAGCTGTTTTTT.